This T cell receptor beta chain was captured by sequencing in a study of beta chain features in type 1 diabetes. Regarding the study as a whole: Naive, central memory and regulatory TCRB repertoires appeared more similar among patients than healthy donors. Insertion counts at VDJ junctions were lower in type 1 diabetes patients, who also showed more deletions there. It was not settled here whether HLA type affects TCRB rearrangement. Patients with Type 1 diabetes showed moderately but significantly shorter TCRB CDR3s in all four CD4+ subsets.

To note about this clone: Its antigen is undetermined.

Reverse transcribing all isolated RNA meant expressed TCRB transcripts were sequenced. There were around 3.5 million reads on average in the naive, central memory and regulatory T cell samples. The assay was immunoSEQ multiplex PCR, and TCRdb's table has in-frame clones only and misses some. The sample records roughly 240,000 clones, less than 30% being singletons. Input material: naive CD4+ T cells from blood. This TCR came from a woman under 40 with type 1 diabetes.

The chain's CDR3 is CASSFLAGTYNEQFF. The CDR3, as DNA: TGTGCCAGCAGCTTCCTAGCGGGTACCTACAATGAGCAGTTCTTC. The V call is TRBV11-2, the J call TRBJ2-1, with 8 bases matching TRBD2. V gave up 3 bases and J gave up 2 bases; unmatched junction bases: 3. Germline V gene lookup returns CDR1 SGHAT and CDR2 FQNNGV. This CDR3 is built from 15 residues.